What follows is one T cell receptor (beta chain) and its context. Its antigen is still unknown. Healthy bone marrow donors made up the cohort. This CDR3 has 15 amino acids. The germline V and J ends were trimmed by 2 bases and 5 bases, with 13 bases remaining between them. Looked up from germline, CDR1 is MNHNY and CDR2 is SVGAGI (reference sequence). The sample originates from a study of cytomegalovirus exposure and HLA in healthy donors. Turning to the study itself: Most donors, about 77% of 398 genotyped, fell in the Caucasian-associated ancestry cluster.

General observations from the study: It emerged from a later analysis that several of the most significant clusters appeared to be linked to common viral pathogens.

The PCR made use of 60 Vbeta and 13 Jbeta primers. Sequenced by immunoSEQ multiplex PCR; TCRdb stores in-frame clones only, minus some. This table has 150,000 to 200,000 clones, 65% to 85% appearing once. The sequence was obtained from a male donor in good health and CMV-seropositive. The chain joins TRBV6-6 to TRBJ2-1, with D hard to call. The sequencing sample was made of PBMCs. The DNA for the CDR3 is TGTGCCAGCAGTTACCACCCTCTAGTGGACAATGAGCAGTTCTTC. This encodes CASSYHPLVDNEQFF.